Following are 18 T cell receptor beta chains from one sample sequenced in a study of cytomegalovirus exposure and HLA in healthy donors. PCR used 60 Vbeta primers and 13 Jbeta primers. The assay was immunoSEQ multiplex PCR, and TCRdb's table has in-frame clones only and misses some. Of around 100,000 clones listed, roughly 70% are singletons. Sample: PBMCs. The source of these receptors is a man aged 40-49 years in good health and CMV-seropositive.

The chain uses TRBV2 and TRBJ1-1, with 7 positions matching TRBD1. The CDR3 has 13 amino acids. With 8 bases clipped from V and 8 bases from J, the junction kept 11 bases outside the gene matches. Looked up from germline, CDR1 is SNHLY and CDR2 is FYNNEI. CDR3 DNA: TGTGCCAGCCAAAAAGCAGAACAGGGGGAAGCTTTCTTT. It encodes CASQKAEQGEAFF.

The gene calls are TRBV27 and TRBJ2-1; 7 bases are shared with TRBD2. Trimming cost V 5 bases and J 5 bases; bases outside gene matches: 15. Germline assignment: CDR1 MNHEY and CDR2 SMNVEV (reference sequence). The CDR3 is 17 amino acids. Here the CDR3 reads CASSPWGAGDRDNEQFF. The CDR3 DNA sequence: TGTGCCAGCAGTCCCTGGGGTGCGGGAGATAGGGACAATGAGCAGTTCTTC.

Only a few counts were recorded for this clone. The chain recombines TRBV19 with TRBJ2-1; 14 bases map to TRBD2. This CDR3 comprises 16 residues. With 11 bases clipped from V and 8 bases from J, the junction kept 14 bases outside the gene matches. Germline V gene lookup returns CDR1 LNHDA and CDR2 SQIVND (reference sequence). CDR3 nucleotides: TGTGCCGACTTCACCAGGACTAGCGGGAGGACGCATGAGCAGTTCTTC. As protein: CADFTRTSGRTHEQFF.

The chain carries TRBV4-1 and TRBJ1-2; D not certain. The CDR3 extends over 17 amino acids. V was shortened by 0 bases and J by 1 base, with 15 bases between the two germline ends. Germline V gives CDR1 MGHRA, CDR2 YSYEKL. The CDR3 region is CASSQDAWGGGNYGYTF. As DNA, the CDR3 is TGCGCCAGCAGCCAAGATGCATGGGGAGGAGGTAACTATGGCTACACCTTC.

The chain joins TRBV2 to TRBJ1-2; TRBD1 might be the D (5 bases). The germline CDR1 and CDR2 sequences are SNHLY and FYNNEI. The V gene lost 6 bases and the J gene lost 1 base, with 9 bases spanning the gap. This CDR3 is built from 13 residues. The CDR3 spells CASRPDSNYGYTF. The CDR3 DNA reads TGTGCCAGCAGGCCCGACAGTAACTATGGCTACACCTTC.

This clone was seen just once. The chain recombines TRBV2 with TRBJ2-1; D uncertain. CDR1 SNHLY and CDR2 FYNNEI come from the germline V gene. V lost 7 bases, J lost 8 bases, and 6 bases lay in between. This CDR3 is built from 10 residues. Here the CDR3 DNA reads TGTGCCAGCATAACAGATGAGCAGTTCTTC. It encodes CASITDEQFF. Filled out from reference TRBV2 and TRBJ2-1, the complete variable domain reads EPEVTQTPSHQVTQMGQEVILRCVPISNHLYFYWYRQILGQKVEFLVSFYNNEISEKSEIFDDQFSVERPDGSNFTLKIRSTKLEDSAMYFCASITDEQFFGPGTRLTVL.

This clone was picked up a small number of times. This chain uses TRBV4-1 with TRBJ2-7; possible D gene TRBD2, 6 bases. CDR3 length equals 17 residues. Germline-derived CDR1 and CDR2 are MGHRA and YSYEKL. V was clipped by 1 base and J by 0 bases, with 16 bases between them. CDR3: CASSQGDARGISYEQYF. Written as DNA, the CDR3 is TGCGCCAGCAGCCAAGGAGACGCGCGGGGCATCTCCTACGAGCAGTACTTC.

The V call is TRBV6-6, the J call TRBJ2-2; TRBD1 agrees at 9 bases. J lost 5 bases, V lost 2 bases, and 3 bases had no gene match. Germline V gene lookup returns CDR1 MNHNY and CDR2 SVGAGI (reference sequence). The CDR3 has 15 amino acids. The CDR3 coding sequence is TGTGCCAGCAGTTACGACAGGGGGTCGACCGGGGAGCTGTTTTTT. Translated, it gives CASSYDRGSTGELFF.

The J gene is TRBJ2-7, the V gene TRBV6-1, with D perhaps matching TRBD2 (5 bases). This CDR3 has 13 amino acids. Germline loops: CDR1 MNHNS, CDR2 SASEGT. Trimming pared 3 bases from V and 2 bases from J, leaving 8 bases between. The CDR3 DNA follows: TGTGCCAGCAGTGAGCGGGCCCCCTACGAGCAGTACTTC. This codes for CASSERAPYEQYF.

The J gene is TRBJ2-3, the V gene TRBV19, with 9 bases that match TRBD2. The CDR3 is 16 residues long. Germline CDR1 and CDR2: LNHDA and SQIVND (reference sequence). With 1 base clipped from V and 3 bases from J, the junction kept 5 bases outside the gene matches. For the CDR3, the DNA is TGTGCCAGTAGTATAGTAAGACTAGCGGAGACAGATACGCAGTATTTT. Its translation is CASSIVRLAETDTQYF.

The chain couples TRBV5-6 to TRBJ1-5; 10 bases match TRBD1. There are 16 residues in the CDR3. Trimming cost V 8 bases and J 5 bases; bases outside gene matches: 13. The V gene's germline CDR1 is SGHDT and CDR2 YYEEEE. The CDR3 nucleotides read TGTGCCAGTAAACGCAGGGACAGGGGATCCGATCAGCCCCAGCATTTT. Protein sequence: CASKRRDRGSDQPQHF.

V is TRBV7-3 and J is TRBJ2-2; D unclear. V was cut by 9 bases and J by 2 bases, with 10 bases left in between. CDR3 length: 13 amino acids. Per germline, CDR1 SGHTA and CDR2 FQGTGA. CDR3 sequence reads: CARMYLNTGELFF. The CDR3 nucleotides read TGTGCCAGGATGTACTTAAACACCGGGGAGCTGTTTTTT. The full variable domain, in which reference TRBV7-3 and TRBJ2-2 provide the parts outside the CDR3, is GAGVSQTPSNKVTEKGKYVELRCDPISGHTALYWYRQSLGQGPEFLIYFQGTGAADDSGLPNDRFFAVRPEGSVSTLKIQRTERGDSAVYLCARMYLNTGELFFGEGSRLTVL.

This clone came up a few times. This chain's CDR3 is CASSYSGSSTDTQYF. The CDR3 DNA is TGTGCCAGCAGTTATAGCGGTTCTAGCACAGATACGCAGTATTTT. The rearrangement joins TRBV6-5 to TRBJ2-3, with D possibly TRBD2 on 6 matching bases. Trimming pared 3 bases from V and 0 bases from J, leaving 10 bases between. Germline CDR1 reads MNHEY; CDR2 reads SVGAGI. The CDR3 sequence is 15 residues long.

This clone was counted only a few times. This rearrangement joins TRBV4-2 to TRBJ2-7, with TRBD1 matching over 8 bases. V dropped 11 bases and J dropped 4; count of bases not matched to a gene: 7. The germline V gene encodes CDR1 LGHNA and CDR2 YNFKEQ. The CDR3 is made up of 12 amino acids. The CDR3 nucleotides read TGTGCCGAACAGGGGGTGGAATACGAGCAGTACTTC. This sequence encodes CAEQGVEYEQYF.

This clone was seen just once. The chain has TRBV5-1 and TRBJ2-7; no firm D call. This CDR3 comprises 14 residues. Between the trimmed V and J ends, which lost 0 bases and 1 base, there was a span of 8 bases. CDR1 is SGHRS, CDR2 YFSETQ, per germline. The CDR3 DNA follows: TGCGCCAGCAGCTTGGTCGACTTTTCCTACGAGCAGTACTTC. This gives the protein CASSLVDFSYEQYF.

Comment on this clone: The sample has other DNA sequences that encode this CDR3 too. J is TRBJ2-7 and V is TRBV28; no reliable D call. Trimming cost V 2 bases and J 3 bases, with 5 bases left between them. This CDR3 is 12 amino acids long. Germline CDR1 MDHEN, CDR2 SYDVKM. CDR3 loop: CASSLRGYEQYF. CDR3 in DNA: TGTGCCAGCAGTTTACGAGGCTACGAGCAGTACTTC.

The chain has TRBV5-4 and TRBJ2-3; D is perhaps TRBD2 (5 bases). CDR3 size: 16 residues. Germline CDR1 SGHNT, CDR2 YYREEE (reference sequence). V dropped 1 base and J dropped 3 bases, with 15 bases sitting between them. CDR3 nucleotides: TGTGCCAGCAGCTTGTTAACCGGGAAAAGAACAGATACGCAGTATTTT. Its protein product is CASSLLTGKRTDTQYF. The entire variable domain, with the rest obtained from reference TRBV5-4 and TRBJ2-3, is as follows: ETGVTQSPTHLIKTRGQQVTLRCSSQSGHNTVSWYQQALGQGPQFIFQYYREEENGRGNFPPRFSGLQFPNYSSELNVNALELDDSALYLCASSLLTGKRTDTQYFGPGTRLTVL.

The chain couples TRBV9 to TRBJ2-1; TRBD2 matches 8 bases. The CDR3 contains 13 residues. Looked up from germline, CDR1 is SGDLS and CDR2 is YYNGEE. V was pared by 4 bases and J by 8 bases, with 5 bases of the junction left unmatched. The CDR3 region has the DNA TGTGCCAGCAGCCTGACTAGCGTCCATGAGCAGTTCTTC. Translated: CASSLTSVHEQFF.